Following are 32 T cell receptor beta chains from one sample sequenced in a study of CD4 T cells in relation to SARS-CoV-2 and coronaviruses. The protocol was immunoSEQ multiplex PCR, while the TCRdb copy is restricted to in-frame clones and leaves out a portion. This table has 28,000 or so clones, roughly 73% appearing once. CD4+ T cells from unexposed donors were obtained before the COVID-19 pandemic (2011-2018). CD4+ T cells were isolated from the cells after about nine days of culture. No antigen has been assigned to these receptors. What was sequenced was CD4+ T cells from PBMCs, cultured in vitro. The receptors originated from a human donor in good health.

This rearrangement joins TRBV19 to TRBJ2-3; 8 positions match TRBD1. Germline assignment: CDR1 LNHDA and CDR2 SQIVND (reference sequence). The V and J ends lost 5 bases and 4 bases, in that order; junction bases with no gene match: 5. The CDR3 has 14 amino acids. The CDR3 loop reads CASSPWTGSDTQYF. The CDR3 DNA is TGTGCCAGTAGTCCGTGGACAGGGTCAGATACGCAGTATTTT.

The genes are TRBV6-5 and TRBJ1-3; tentatively, D is TRBD1 (5 bases). Germline CDR1 is MNHEY and CDR2 is SVGAGI. This CDR3 spans 12 amino acids. Trimming left V 8 bases short and J 7 bases short, with 12 bases between. The DNA of the CDR3 is TGTGCCAGCTTCAATCGGGGGAACACCATATATTTT. This sequence encodes CASFNRGNTIYF.

The V gene is TRBV6-2 or TRBV6-3, the J gene TRBJ2-1; D remains unclear. The germline CDR1 and CDR2 sequences are MNHEY and SVGEGT. This CDR3 contains 11 residues. The ends were cut back, 4 bases at V and 7 bases at J, with 5 bases in the middle. The CDR3 nucleotides are TGTGCCAGCAGTTCCAGAAATGAGCAGTTCTTC. Translating gives CASSSRNEQFF.

The rearrangement joins TRBV19 to TRBJ1-2; 8 nucleotides line up with TRBD1. The CDR3 loop spans 14 amino acids. The V gene's germline CDR1 is LNHDA and CDR2 SQIVND (reference sequence). Trimming took 3 bases from V and 4 from J; bases not matched to a gene: 4. CDR3 in DNA: TGTGCCAGTAGTATGTGGGACAGGCCCTATGGCTACACCTTC. Protein sequence: CASSMWDRPYGYTF.

The V call is TRBV10-3, the J call TRBJ2-1, with 10 bases that match TRBD1. The V gene's germline CDR1 is ENHRY and CDR2 SYGVKD. The CDR3 spans 16 residues. V shed 6 bases, J shed 9 bases, and the junction held 14 bases outside the gene matches. The chain's CDR3 is CAISDSNRQGAVEQFF. The CDR3, as DNA: TGTGCCATCAGCGATTCGAATCGACAGGGGGCGGTTGAGCAGTTCTTC.

The chain links TRBV5-6 to TRBJ2-2; a possible D gene is TRBD2 (7 bases). Germline V gene data show CDR1 as SGHDT and CDR2 as YYEEEE. The CDR3 totals 15 residues. Trimming took 3 bases from V and 0 from J, leaving 9 bases between them. For the CDR3, the DNA is TGTGCCAGCAGCTGGGGGGGCGCGAACACCGGGGAGCTGTTTTTT. Translation gives CASSWGGANTGELFF.

CDR3 in DNA: TGTGCCAGCAGCCACCGGGACAGGGTTACTGAAGCTTTCTTT. Translation: CASSHRDRVTEAFF. The V gene is TRBV6-5, the J gene TRBJ1-1, with 9 bases fitting TRBD1. The CDR3 covers 14 residues. In germline, CDR1 is MNHEY, CDR2 SVGAGI. After removal of 6 bases from V and 5 bases from J, the junction contained 7 bases not matched to a gene.

This sequence joins TRBV19 and TRBJ1-1; D uncertain. The ends were cut back, 5 bases at V and 3 bases at J, with 16 bases in the middle. The length of the CDR3 is 15 residues. Germline V gene data show CDR1 as LNHDA and CDR2 as SQIVND (reference sequence). The CDR3 coding sequence is TGTGCCAGTAGTCCCCGGTTAGGGAGGGACACTGAAGCTTTCTTT. Protein: CASSPRLGRDTEAFF.

The V and J genes are TRBV2 and TRBJ2-2; D could derive from TRBD1 or TRBD2 (5 bases each). Germline CDR1 is SNHLY and CDR2 is FYNNEI. The V gene lost 4 bases and the J gene lost 4 bases, with 13 bases spanning the gap. There are 15 residues in the CDR3. CDR3 coding DNA: TGTGCCAGCAGTGTCGGGACGACACGCACCGGGGAGCTGTTTTTT. Translated: CASSVGTTRTGELFF.

This clone was counted between two and nine times. The gene calls are TRBV7-9 and TRBJ1-2; D is unclear. The V end lost 1 base, the J end lost 4 bases, and 10 bases lay between the germline ends. CDR1 is SEHNR, CDR2 FQNEAQ, per germline (reference sequence). The CDR3 has 14 residues. CDR3 protein: CASSLGGFSYGYTF. The CDR3 DNA reads as TGTGCCAGCAGCTTAGGCGGGTTTTCCTATGGCTACACCTTC.

This clone was seen a handful of times. As DNA, the CDR3 is TGCAGCGTTGAACACTCACAGGGTGGAGCAGCTTTCTTT. It encodes CSVEHSQGGAAFF. The rearrangement joins TRBV29-1 to TRBJ1-1; D perhaps matches TRBD1 (6 bases). Germline CDR1 is SQVTM and CDR2 is ANQGSEA. The CDR3 contains 13 residues. Trimming took 2 bases from V and 10 from J, leaving 17 bases between them.

The chain links TRBV9 to TRBJ2-1, with a weak D call TRBD1 (6 bases). The CDR3 is made up of 16 amino acids. Germline V gene data show CDR1 as SGDLS and CDR2 as YYNGEE. Deletions cut 0 bases from V and 4 bases from J, with 14 bases between. DNA for the CDR3: TGTGCCAGCAGCGTAGCACGAGGGGGTTATTACAATGAGCAGTTCTTC. Translating gives CASSVARGGYYNEQFF.

The V call is TRBV5-4, the J call TRBJ1-3; D possibly corresponds to TRBD1 (6 bases). The CDR3 has 16 residues. Per the germline V gene, CDR1 is SGHNT and CDR2 is YYREEE (reference sequence). Trimming removed 0 bases from V and 4 bases from J, with 14 bases in between. CDR3 protein: CASSLAATGLGNTIYF. The CDR3 coding sequence is TGTGCCAGCAGCTTGGCGGCCACAGGGTTGGGAAACACCATATATTTT.

This sequence joins TRBV4-1 and TRBJ2-7, with a weak D call TRBD2 (6 bases). The germline V and J ends were trimmed by 1 base and 7 bases, with 20 bases remaining between them. The CDR3 sequence is 16 residues long. Germline CDR1 reads MGHRA; CDR2 reads YSYEKL. The CDR3: CASSQGPRPGSGEQYF. The CDR3 DNA reads as TGCGCCAGCAGCCAAGGACCCCGTCCCGGGAGTGGGGAGCAGTACTTC.

The chain recombines TRBV5-1 with TRBJ1-1; the match to TRBD1 covers 7 bases. The CDR3 length is 14 residues. Germline V gene sequence: CDR1 SGHRS, CDR2 YFSETQ. Unmatched junction bases numbered 4, after V lost 4 bases and J lost 1 base. CDR3 in DNA: TGCGCCAGCAGCCCGGGGACAGAGAACACTGAAGCTTTCTTT. Its translation: CASSPGTENTEAFF.

This chain joins TRBV18 and TRBJ2-7; TRBD2 might be the D (5 bases). V was pared by 5 bases and J by 5 bases, with 10 bases between. CDR3 length equals 12 residues. Germline-derived CDR1 and CDR2 are KGHSH and LQKENI. CDR3 in amino acids: CASSAGIDEQYF. CDR3 nucleotides: TGTGCCAGCTCAGCCGGGATTGACGAGCAGTACTTC.

The rearrangement uses TRBV2 and TRBJ2-5, with 10 bases lining up with TRBD2. The length of the CDR3 is 15 residues. Germline lookup yields CDR1 SNHLY and CDR2 FYNNEI. V shed 5 bases and J 2 bases; nucleotides not matched to a gene: 5. The CDR3 nucleotides are TGTGCCAGCAGTCCCGAGCGGGGGGGACAAGAGACCCAGTACTTC. It is translated as CASSPERGGQETQYF.

The rearrangement links TRBV6-2 or TRBV6-3 to TRBJ2-2, with D perhaps TRBD2 (6 bases). V shed 6 bases and J shed 5 bases, with 16 bases lying between them. The germline gives CDR1 MNHEY, CDR2 SVGEGT. This CDR3 is 15 amino acids long. The CDR3 reads CASSPRLASTGELFF. CDR3 bases: TGTGCCAGCAGCCCCCGTCTAGCGAGTACCGGGGAGCTGTTTTTT.

V and J are TRBV29-1 and TRBJ2-1; D call uncertain. This CDR3 is built from 11 residues. Trimming removed 5 bases at V and 7 bases at J, with 9 bases between. Germline V gives CDR1 SQVTM, CDR2 ANQGSEA. For the CDR3, the DNA is TGCAGCGTTAGGAGCAGGAATGAGCAGTTCTTC. Its protein is CSVRSRNEQFF.

The J gene is TRBJ2-6, the V gene TRBV7-6, with D possibly matching TRBD1 (6 bases). The V gene lost 5 bases and the J gene lost 0 bases, with 20 bases spanning the gap. The CDR3 loop spans 19 amino acids. CDR1 SGHVS and CDR2 FNYEAQ come from the germline V gene. The DNA of the CDR3 is TGTGCCAGCAGCCGGCAACCGGGACATCCTAGCTCTGGGGCCAACGTCCTGACTTTC. Its translation is CASSRQPGHPSSGANVLTF.

V usage is TRBV2 and J usage is TRBJ1-4; D unresolved. Germline CDR1 is SNHLY and CDR2 is FYNNEI. CDR3 size: 14 residues. Trimming took off 8 bases at V and 0 bases at J, with 10 bases between the two ends. CDR3 protein: CASRFRATNEKLFF. The CDR3 bases are TGTGCCAGCCGGTTTAGGGCAACTAATGAAAAACTGTTTTTT.

The genes are TRBV9 and TRBJ1-1; 8 bases align to TRBD1. Trimming took 3 bases from V and 5 from J; bases not matched to a gene: 9. The germline V gene has CDR1 SGDLS and CDR2 YYNGEE. There are 15 residues in the CDR3. CDR3 coding DNA: TGTGCCAGCAGCGCAGACAGGGGACACCCAACTGAAGCTTTCTTT. Residues: CASSADRGHPTEAFF.

This clone turned up a few times. This rearrangement joins TRBV7-9 to TRBJ2-2; no firm D call. V lost 2 bases to trimming and J lost 2 bases, with 3 bases between them. CDR1 is SEHNR, CDR2 FQNEAQ, per germline (reference sequence). The CDR3 extends over 13 amino acids. The CDR3 loop is CASSLLNTGELFF. CDR3 DNA: TGTGCCAGCAGCTTACTAAACACCGGGGAGCTGTTTTTT. The full variable domain, rest sourced from reference TRBV7-9 and TRBJ2-2, is DTGVSQNPRHKITKRGQNVTFRCDPISEHNRLYWYRQTLGQGPEFLTYFQNEAQLEKSRLLSDRFSAERPKGSFSTLEIQRTEQGDSAMYLCASSLLNTGELFFGEGSRLTVL.

This clone has a single count. V usage is TRBV29-1 and J usage is TRBJ2-3; D may be TRBD1 or TRBD2 (6 bases each). The CDR3 is 14 amino acids. CDR1 and CDR2 from the germline V gene are SQVTM and ANQGSEA. The V gene lost 2 bases and the J gene lost 2 bases, with 11 bases spanning the gap. CDR3 sequence reads: CSVERGVNTDTQYF. The CDR3 nucleotides read TGCAGCGTTGAAAGGGGGGTGAACACAGATACGCAGTATTTT.

The V gene is TRBV4-1, the J gene TRBJ2-3, with 7 positions matching TRBD1. Unmatched junction bases numbered 6, after V lost 6 bases and J lost 0 bases. Germline V gene lookup returns CDR1 MGHRA and CDR2 YSYEKL. This CDR3 is 15 amino acids long. The CDR3 reads CASRYGTVSTDTQYF. The CDR3 DNA reads TGCGCCAGCAGATACGGGACAGTCAGCACAGATACGCAGTATTTT.

This clone was detected only a few times. The rearrangement joins TRBV19 to TRBJ1-6, with D unclear. V was trimmed by 3 bases and J by 7 bases, leaving 10 bases between them. CDR1 LNHDA and CDR2 SQIVND come from the germline V gene (reference sequence). This CDR3 is 14 amino acids long. The CDR3, as DNA: TGTGCCAGTAGTATCGGGCAGCTGAATTCACCCCTCCACTTT. It encodes CASSIGQLNSPLHF.

The chain employs TRBV30 and TRBJ1-2; 8 bases match TRBD1. This CDR3 region has 13 residues. From germline, CDR1 is GTSNPN and CDR2 SVGIG (reference sequence). The V gene end was trimmed by 7 bases and the J gene end by 3 bases; junction bases not matched to a gene: 7. The DNA of the CDR3 is TGTGCCTCCCGGGGCAGGGGGCACTATGGCTACACCTTC. As protein: CASRGRGHYGYTF.

The chain carries TRBV7-8 and TRBJ1-2, with unresolved D. Germline V CDR1 and CDR2: SGHVS, FQNEAQ. The CDR3 sequence is 15 residues long. The germline V and J ends were trimmed by 3 bases and 4 bases, with 15 bases remaining between them. This chain's CDR3 is CASSLRSRLLYGYTF. The CDR3 region has the DNA TGTGCCAGCAGCTTGAGGTCCAGACTACTCTATGGCTACACCTTC.

V usage is TRBV7-8 and J usage is TRBJ2-7, with 9 bases matching TRBD1. The CDR3 runs 15 residues. Trimming at V came to 1 base and at J to 0 bases, leaving 1 base not matched to a gene. Germline CDR1 is SGHVS and CDR2 is FQNEAQ. The CDR3: CASSLEQGASYEQYF. CDR3 sequence (DNA): TGTGCCAGCAGCTTAGAACAGGGGGCCTCCTACGAGCAGTACTTC.

The chain joins TRBV18 to TRBJ1-6; perhaps TRBD1 as D (6 bases). This CDR3 is built from 14 residues. Trimming cost V 6 bases and J 8 bases, with 14 bases left between them. Germline CDR1 and CDR2: KGHSH and LQKENI. CDR3 DNA: TGTGCCAGCTCGCCAGGACAGCCCGATTCACCCCTCCACTTT. Protein: CASSPGQPDSPLHF.

This rearrangement joins TRBV11-2 to TRBJ2-1; D not resolved. Germline-derived CDR1 and CDR2 are SGHAT and FQNNGV. The CDR3 sequence is 12 residues long. Trimming left V 3 bases short and J 8 bases short, with 8 bases between. The CDR3 is CASSFNEDEQFF. CDR3 nucleotides: TGTGCCAGCAGCTTCAACGAGGATGAGCAGTTCTTC. The full variable domain, its missing parts supplied by reference TRBV11-2 and TRBJ2-1, is EAGVAQSPRYKIIEKRQSVAFWCNPISGHATLYWYQQILGQGPKLLIQFQNNGVVDDSQLPKDRFSAERLKGVDSTLKIQPAKLEDSAVYLCASSFNEDEQFFGPGTRLTVL.

CDR3 nucleotide sequence: TGCGCCAGCAGCTTGGGGGCAGGGGTCACCGGGGAGCTGTTTTTT. The encoded protein is CASSLGAGVTGELFF. The chain is built from TRBV5-1 and TRBJ2-2; TRBD1 might be the D (6 bases). V lost 0 bases to trimming and J lost 4 bases, with 10 bases between them. This CDR3 is built from 15 residues. Germline CDR1 SGHRS, CDR2 YFSETQ.